The 10 T cell receptor beta chains in this list originate from one sample, sequenced in a study of spatial heterogeneity in lung cancer. Noted time point: blood at routine non-recurrence follow-up after resection. TCRdb itself ran the 5' RACE reads through MiXCR, one entry per CDR3 protein. In the table there are about 19,000 distinct CDR3 sequences, 8% to 10% of which are singletons. Sample: PBMCs, taken at follow-up. Source of these receptors: a female donor with early-stage non-small cell lung cancer.

This clonotype was seen repeatedly, ten times or more. The chain employs TRBV7-9 and TRBJ2-3; TRBD2 matches 8 bases. The ends lost 3 bases at V and 4 bases at J; junction bases unmatched: 9. Per germline, CDR1 SEHNR and CDR2 FQNEAQ (reference sequence). The CDR3 totals 16 residues. CDR3 coding DNA: TGTGCCAGCAGCTTTCGAGGGGCGGGAGGCTCAGATACGCAGTATTTT. This codes for CASSFRGAGGSDTQYF.

This chain links TRBV5-1 with TRBJ2-5, with TRBD1 as a possible D gene (5 bases). This CDR3 has 16 residues. V gave up 4 bases and J gave up 2 bases, with 18 bases separating them. Germline-derived CDR1 and CDR2 are SGHRS and YFSETQ. The CDR3 DNA reads TGCGCCAGCAGCGGGGTAAGACAGTACGCTCAAGAGACCCAGTACTTC. As protein: CASSGVRQYAQETQYF.

With regard to this clonotype: An end of the junction differs from the germline gene, which may be a read error. Here the CDR3 DNA reads TGTGCCAGCTGTTTGGCCGGGGAGCTGTTTTTT. The encoded protein is CASCLAGELFF. The rearrangement joins TRBV12-3 or TRBV12-4 to TRBJ2-2; D call uncertain. This CDR3 region has 11 residues.

This clonotype was observed at least ten times. V is TRBV19 and J is TRBJ2-7, with 7 bases fitting TRBD1. With 6 bases clipped from V and 1 base from J, the junction kept 9 bases outside the gene matches. The CDR3 covers 15 residues. Germline CDR1 reads LNHDA; CDR2 reads SQIVND (reference sequence). CDR3 DNA sequence: TGTGCCAGTAGAACCACAGGGGTCGGATCCTACGAGCAGTACTTC. It is translated as CASRTTGVGSYEQYF.

Many counts were recorded for this clonotype. CDR3 bases: TGTGCCAGCAGCTTGACTAGCGGGAGATCCTACGAGCAGTACTTC. Protein: CASSLTSGRSYEQYF. The chain recombines TRBV5-5 with TRBJ2-7; TRBD2 agrees at 11 bases. J lost 1 base, V lost 1 base, and 1 base had no gene match. CDR3 length equals 15 residues. The V gene's germline CDR1 is SGHKS and CDR2 YYEKEE (reference sequence).

There are many counts of this clonotype. The chain has TRBV24-1 and TRBJ2-4; TRBD1 is a possible D gene (6 bases). Germline loops: CDR1 KGHDR, CDR2 SFDVKD. Trimming removed 7 bases from V and 2 bases from J, with 14 bases in between. The CDR3 has 15 residues. The CDR3 DNA is TGTGCCACCAGCTCGCCCCGGGACACCAAAAACATTCAGTACTTC. Amino acid sequence: CATSSPRDTKNIQYF.

This clonotype came up many times. This rearrangement joins TRBV6-2 or TRBV6-3 to TRBJ1-2; D uncertain. The V end was cut by 2 bases, the J end by 1 base, with 8 bases between. The length of the CDR3 is 14 residues. From germline, CDR1 is MNHEY and CDR2 SVGEGT. Here the CDR3 reads CASSYKRDNYGYTF. CDR3 DNA sequence: TGTGCCAGCAGTTACAAAAGAGATAACTATGGCTACACCTTC.

The gene calls are TRBV28 and TRBJ2-7; D possibly corresponds to TRBD2 (5 bases). Germline V gives CDR1 MDHEN, CDR2 SYDVKM. The CDR3 length is 13 residues. Trimming took 4 bases from V and 2 from J, leaving 9 bases between them. For the CDR3, the DNA is TGTGCCAGCAGTTATGGACTCCCCTACGAGCAGTACTTC. The encoded protein is CASSYGLPYEQYF.

The rearrangement joins TRBV29-1 to TRBJ2-2; D is perhaps TRBD1 or TRBD2 (5 bases each). The CDR3 loop spans 12 amino acids. The germline V gene encodes CDR1 SQVTM and CDR2 ANQGSEA. Trimming removed 4 bases from V and 3 bases from J, with 6 bases in between. The chain's CDR3 is CSVGGHTGELFF. The CDR3 DNA sequence: TGCAGCGTTGGGGGACACACCGGGGAGCTGTTTTTT.

This clonotype was counted ten times or more. CDR3 DNA: TGTGCCAGTGGGGGGGGCGGACTGCCCAAAAACATTCAGTACTTC. Translation: CASGGGGLPKNIQYF. This sequence joins TRBV7-2 and TRBJ2-4; D is possibly TRBD2 (7 bases). CDR3 size: 15 residues. Per germline, CDR1 SGHTA and CDR2 FQGNSA. Trimming cost V 9 bases and J 2 bases, with 17 bases left between them. Based on the CDR3 plus reference TRBV7-2 and TRBJ2-4, the full variable domain is GAGVSQSPSNKVTEKGKDVELRCDPISGHTALYWYRQSLGQGLEFLIYFQGNSAPDKSGLPSDRFSAERTGGSVSTLTIQRTQQEDSAVYLCASGGGGLPKNIQYFGAGTRLSVL.